This TCR beta chain was identified in a study of T cells in Graves' hyperthyroidism and ophthalmopathy. This clonotype was seen repeatedly, ten times or more. The target antigen is unknown. Regions amplified from RNA transcripts were the TCR beta CDR3 regions. The study used the HTBI primer set for a first-round RT-PCR of the TCR CDR3. TCRdb passed the multiplex PCR reads through MiXCR, listing each CDR3 protein once. The profile shows approximately 600,000 distinct CDR3 sequences, less than 25% of them singletons. Findings and caveats of the study: Ophthalmopathy got predicted by the model a median approximately six months before its onset.

This sequence originates from a man aged 25 to 40 with Graves' ophthalmopathy. Sequenced input: blood.

In DNA, the CDR3 is TGTGCCAGCCGGGTTCGGCAGAGCTCCTACAATGAGCAGTTCTTC. It yields the protein CASRVRQSSYNEQFF. The rearrangement joins TRBV28 to TRBJ2-1, with no clear D. With 8 bases removed from V and 0 bases from J, the gap between germline ends came to 14 bases. The CDR3 sequence is 15 residues long. Per germline, CDR1 MDHEN and CDR2 SYDVKM.